Sequencing of this T cell receptor beta chain was carried out in a study of neurological immune-mediated disorders. Germline trimming cut 3 bases from V and 1 base from J; bases unmatched to any gene: 7. The CDR3 has 17 residues. Germline V gene sequence: CDR1 SGHRS, CDR2 YFSETQ. Each CDR3 protein is one row after TCRdb ran MiXCR on the 5' RACE reads. The data show over 50,000 distinct CDR3 sequences, about 5.2% seen once. This clonotype came up many times. Sequencing was carried out using PBMCs. This receptor was obtained from a human donor with multiple sclerosis. The donor label of this sample is uncertain. The V call is TRBV5-1, the J call TRBJ1-6, with 7 bases that match TRBD1. For the CDR3, the DNA is TGCGCCAGCAGCTCTACAGGGGCTGGATCCTATAATTCACCCCTCCACTTT. Translated: CASSSTGAGSYNSPLHF.